One and the same sample provided the 6 T cell receptor beta chains below, sequenced in a study of technical replicates of blood from a few donors. Data came from immunoSEQ multiplex PCR; TCRdb stores just in-frame clones and leaves some out. The profile shows tens of thousands of clones, under 97% of them singletons. The specimen sequenced was T cells isolated from PBMCs. These receptors were collected from a human donor in good health.

The rearrangement uses TRBV6-1 and TRBJ1-5, with 7 bases fitting TRBD1. CDR1 is MNHNS, CDR2 SASEGT, per germline. V trimming: 11 bases; J trimming: 7 bases; junction bases outside the gene matches: 8. The CDR3 runs to 12 residues. Written as DNA, the CDR3 is TGTGCCCGGGACAGCGGGTCCCAGCCCCAGCATTTT. Encoded protein: CARDSGSQPQHF.

V usage is TRBV4-1 and J usage is TRBJ2-1; 9 positions match TRBD2. V dropped 1 base and J dropped 10; count of bases not matched to a gene: 11. The CDR3 is made up of 16 amino acids. In germline, CDR1 is MGHRA, CDR2 YSYEKL. CDR3 sequence (DNA): TGCGCCAGCAGCCAAGGGCTAGCGGGACCCCCTACGGAGCAGTTCTTC. Protein: CASSQGLAGPPTEQFF.

This chain connects TRBV10-3 to TRBJ2-7; TRBD2 aligns across 11 bases. CDR1 ENHRY and CDR2 SYGVKD come from the germline V gene. Trimming took 4 bases from V and 1 from J; bases not matched to a gene: 6. The CDR3 length is 16 residues. In nucleotides, the CDR3 is TGTGCCATCAGTGGAGGTAGACTAGCGGGGTCCTACGAGCAGTACTTC. This codes for CAISGGRLAGSYEQYF.

The DNA of the CDR3 is TGTGCCAGCAGCGGCCGAACAGGGCCCTACAATGAGCAGTTCTTC. This sequence encodes CASSGRTGPYNEQFF. The chain combines TRBV7-9 with TRBJ2-1; TRBD1 might be the D (6 bases). The CDR3 contains 15 residues. CDR1 is SEHNR and CDR2 is FQNEAQ in the germline V gene (reference sequence). Between the trimmed V and J ends, which lost 5 bases and 2 bases, there was a span of 13 bases.

The sample holds one count of this clone. The rearrangement joins TRBV19 to TRBJ2-6, with a tentative D call TRBD1 (6 bases). This CDR3 region has 17 residues. Trimming left V 5 bases short and J 1 base short, with 15 bases between. Germline-derived CDR1 and CDR2 are LNHDA and SQIVND (reference sequence). DNA of the CDR3: TGTGCCAGTAGTGTGGGCCAGGGGACATCTGGGGCCAACGTCCTGACTTTC. Its translation is CASSVGQGTSGANVLTF.

The rearrangement uses TRBV5-4 and TRBJ1-5, with no clear D. Trimming took off 3 bases at V and 1 base at J, with 20 bases between the two ends. CDR1 and CDR2 (germline): SGHNT, YYREEE (reference sequence). CDR3 length: 18 residues. CDR3 nucleotides: TGTGCCAGCAGCTCCCCGTTCCCGGCTGCAGGCAGCAATCAGCCCCAGCATTTT. Encoded protein: CASSSPFPAAGSNQPQHF.